A single T cell receptor beta chain is shown here with its context. Its target is unknown. This sample also contains other DNA sequences that code for the same CDR3. Clones were sequenced by immunoSEQ multiplex PCR, and TCRdb holds only the in-frame ones, with some missing. The sample holds around 84,000 clones; about 90% are singletons and the top ten take approximately 1.6%. The data are from a study of T cell responses to AZD1222 COVID-19 vaccine. Study in general: Combined were second doses at about 4 or about 12 weeks.

V was clipped by 6 bases and J by 4 bases, with 12 bases between them. The CDR3 has 13 residues. Whole-study results and caveats: Only after the peak T cell response were repertoires sampled. Along spike, vaccine-associated CD4 TCRs were found throughout, with dominance at 160-218 and 743-854.

This chain uses TRBV12-3 or TRBV12-4 with TRBJ1-1; maybe TRBD1 (6 bases). This TCR derives from an adult in good health. Sample: peripheral blood, taken on day 0 of AZD1222 vaccination. In DNA, the CDR3 is TGTGCCAGCAGCCTGGGGGGGCCCACTGAAGCTTTCTTT. Encoded protein: CASSLGGPTEAFF.